This T cell receptor (beta chain) was obtained from a study of shared clonotypes between healthy human individuals. This CDR3 is 15 amino acids long. Germline values: CDR1 SGHAT, CDR2 FQNNGV. Trimming cost V 6 bases and J 1 base; bases outside gene matches: 9. Clones were read by immunoSEQ multiplex PCR, and TCRdb kept only the in-frame ones, dropping some. The sample includes 1,500,000 or so clones, roughly 96% seen only once; the top ten take more than 0.9%. This TCR was recovered from a man aged 30 to 39 in good health. Source material: naive CD4+ T cells sorted from blood. The subset: CD45RA+ positively selected. The chain uses TRBV11-2 and TRBJ2-7, with TRBD1 matching over 7 bases. CDR3 in amino acids: CASRQTRTGSYEQYF. DNA of the CDR3: TGTGCCAGCAGGCAAACCCGGACAGGTTCCTACGAGCAGTACTTC. The full variable domain, its missing parts supplied by reference TRBV11-2 and TRBJ2-7, is EAGVAQSPRYKIIEKRQSVAFWCNPISGHATLYWYQQILGQGPKLLIQFQNNGVVDDSQLPKDRFSAERLKGVDSTLKIQPAKLEDSAVYLCASRQTRTGSYEQYFGPGTRLTVT.